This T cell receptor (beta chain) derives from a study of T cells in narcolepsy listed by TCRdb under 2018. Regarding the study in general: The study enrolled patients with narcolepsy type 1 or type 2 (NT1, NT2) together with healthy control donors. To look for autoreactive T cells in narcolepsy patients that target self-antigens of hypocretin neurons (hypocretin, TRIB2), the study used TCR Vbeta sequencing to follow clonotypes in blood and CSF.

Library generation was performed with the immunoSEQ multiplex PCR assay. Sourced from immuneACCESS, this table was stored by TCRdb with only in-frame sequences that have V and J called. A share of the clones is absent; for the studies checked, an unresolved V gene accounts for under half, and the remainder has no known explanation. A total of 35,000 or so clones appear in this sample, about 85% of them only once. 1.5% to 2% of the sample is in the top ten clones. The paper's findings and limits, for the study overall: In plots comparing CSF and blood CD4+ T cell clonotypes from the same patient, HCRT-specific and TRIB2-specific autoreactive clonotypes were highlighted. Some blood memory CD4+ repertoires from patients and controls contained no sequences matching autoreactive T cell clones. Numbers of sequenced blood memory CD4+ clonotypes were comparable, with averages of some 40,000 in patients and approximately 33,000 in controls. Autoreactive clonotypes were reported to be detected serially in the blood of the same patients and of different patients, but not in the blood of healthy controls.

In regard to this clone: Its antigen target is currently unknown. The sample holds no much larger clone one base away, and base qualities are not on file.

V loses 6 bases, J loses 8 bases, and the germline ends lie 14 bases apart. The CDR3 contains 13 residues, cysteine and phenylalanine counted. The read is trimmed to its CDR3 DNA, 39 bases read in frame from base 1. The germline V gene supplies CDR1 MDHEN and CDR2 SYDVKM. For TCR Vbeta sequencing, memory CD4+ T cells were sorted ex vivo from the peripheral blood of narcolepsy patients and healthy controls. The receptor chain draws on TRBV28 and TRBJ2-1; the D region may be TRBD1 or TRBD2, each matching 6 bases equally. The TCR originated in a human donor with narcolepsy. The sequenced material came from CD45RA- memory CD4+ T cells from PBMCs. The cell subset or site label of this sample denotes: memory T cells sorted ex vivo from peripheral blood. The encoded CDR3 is CASRKWGAYEQFF. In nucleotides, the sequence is TGTGCCAGCAGGAAGTGGGGGGCCTATGAGCAGTTCTTC.